Below, 9 T cell receptor beta chains from the same sample are listed, as sequenced in a study of T cell repertoires in cytomegalovirus infection. Their antigens remain unidentified. TCRdb re-analysed the reads in MiXCR, keeping a single row per CDR3 protein. The sample lists 750,000 to 900,000 distinct CDR3 sequences, almost 30% occurring once. Sample: cultured CD8+ T cells from PBMCs, taken from culture after CMV antigen stimulation. Every receptor here comes from a human donor in good health (CMV status not recorded). Some clones in this sample may be carry-over from other donors' samples.

The rearrangement joins TRBV7-9 to TRBJ1-2; D is unresolved. The CDR3 covers 11 residues. V lost 2 bases to trimming and J lost 7 bases, with 5 bases between them. The V gene's germline CDR1 is SEHNR and CDR2 FQNEAQ (reference sequence). CDR3: CASSLKSGYTF. The CDR3 DNA reads TGTGCCAGCAGCTTAAAATCTGGCTACACCTTC. The whole variable domain, remainder taken from reference TRBV7-9 and TRBJ1-2, is DTGVSQNPRHKITKRGQNVTFRCDPISEHNRLYWYRQTLGQGPEFLTYFQNEAQLEKSRLLSDRFSAERPKGSFSTLEIQRTEQGDSAMYLCASSLKSGYTFGSGTRLTVV.

This clonotype has ten or more counts. The chain couples TRBV7-8 to TRBJ1-5, with D maybe TRBD1 (6 bases). This CDR3 has 15 residues. The ends were cut back, 5 bases at V and 4 bases at J, with 15 bases in the middle. Germline CDR1 reads SGHVS; CDR2 reads FQNEAQ. CDR3 residues: CASSTGQIKNQPQHF. The CDR3 DNA reads as TGTGCCAGCAGCACGGGACAAATTAAGAATCAGCCCCAGCATTTT.

The V call is TRBV19, the J call TRBJ1-6; maybe TRBD1 (6 bases). This CDR3 has 14 residues. Looked up from germline, CDR1 is LNHDA and CDR2 is SQIVND (reference sequence). Deletions cut 5 bases from V and 6 bases from J, with 11 bases between. The CDR3 nucleotides are TGTGCCAGTAGTTTCGGACAGTTTAATTCACCCCTCCACTTT. This translates into CASSFGQFNSPLHF.

The chain couples TRBV6-2 or TRBV6-3 to TRBJ2-1, with TRBD2 identical over 7 bases. This CDR3 spans 15 amino acids. The germline CDR1 and CDR2 sequences are MNHEY and SVGEGT. Trimming removed 0 bases from V and 3 bases from J; junction bases left unmatched: 2. The CDR3 protein is CASSYSWGGYNEQFF. As DNA, the CDR3 is TGTGCCAGCAGTTACTCTTGGGGGGGCTACAATGAGCAGTTCTTC.

Remarks on this clonotype: This may come from a read error, since a much larger clone is one base off. V and J are TRBV12-3 or TRBV12-4 and TRBJ1-1; D gene uncertain. The CDR3 sequence is 14 residues long. CDR3 sequence (DNA): TGTTCCAGCAGTTTAGAGAGTCCGAGGACTGAAGCTTTCTTT. This translates into CSSSLESPRTEAFF.

This clonotype turned up a few times. J is TRBJ2-2 and V is TRBV28; D remains ambiguous. V was cut by 2 bases and J by 5 bases, with 6 bases left in between. The CDR3 has 13 amino acids. Germline CDR1 reads MDHEN; CDR2 reads SYDVKM. The CDR3 loop is CASSLDQTGELFF. CDR3 in DNA: TGTGCCAGCAGTTTAGACCAGACCGGGGAGCTGTTTTTT.

This clonotype was counted many times. The chain employs TRBV7-8 and TRBJ2-1; TRBD1 matches 10 bases. The length of the CDR3 is 15 residues. CDR1 and CDR2 from the germline V gene are SGHVS and FQNEAQ. V trimming: 4 bases; J trimming: 14 bases; junction bases outside the gene matches: 14. CDR3 loop: CASSSRDRGFVEKFF. The CDR3 DNA is TGTGCCAGCAGCTCCCGGGACAGGGGATTTGTGGAAAAGTTCTTC.

This clonotype was seen a handful of times. This chain joins TRBV7-6 and TRBJ1-1; tentatively, D is TRBD1 (5 bases). This CDR3 has 16 residues. The germline V and J ends were trimmed by 4 bases and 0 bases, with 15 bases remaining between them. CDR1 and CDR2 from the germline V gene are SGHVS and FNYEAQ. This CDR3 reads CASSSSPDRLNTEAFF. CDR3 DNA: TGTGCCAGCAGCTCGAGCCCCGACAGACTGAACACTGAAGCTTTCTTT.

This chain joins TRBV7-6 and TRBJ2-6; 7 bases fit TRBD1. The V gene's germline CDR1 is SGHVS and CDR2 FNYEAQ. The junction had 9 bases not matched to a gene; V was cut back by 1 base and J by 0 bases. The CDR3 contains 19 residues. The DNA of the CDR3 is TGTGCCAGCAGCTTAGGAAGCGGACAGGCCCTCTCTGGGGCCAACGTCCTGACTTTC. It translates to CASSLGSGQALSGANVLTF.